This T cell receptor (beta chain) was identified in a study of cytomegalovirus exposure and HLA in healthy donors. Study conclusions and caveats: It was only CMV serostatus that was available as immune exposure information.

This clone is a singleton in its sample. Its matching antigen is unknown. Both 60 Vbeta primers and 13 Jbeta primers went into the PCR. Assay: immunoSEQ multiplex PCR; the TCRdb copy retains only in-frame clones and omits some. Among under 200,000 clones, 80% to 90% were seen once, and the ten largest hold about 1.7%. Sequenced material: PBMCs. This clonotype was sampled from a man in his forties in good health and CMV-seropositive.

The CDR3 DNA reads as TGTGCCAGCAGCTCGGGACAGGGGGCTTGGCCCCAGCATTTT. It specifies CASSSGQGAWPQHF. The J gene is TRBJ1-5, the V gene TRBV7-2, with 12 nucleotides matching TRBD1. The length of the CDR3 is 14 residues. Trimming took 4 bases from V and 9 from J; bases not matched to a gene: 4. CDR1 is SGHTA and CDR2 is FQGNSA in the germline V gene.